Shown below are 14 T cell receptor beta chains from a single sample sequenced in a study of T cells expressing NK-cell markers. Following a re-call of the 5' RACE reads, TCRdb has one entry per CDR3 protein and lacks DNA. This sample contains about 260,000 distinct CDR3 sequences. What was sequenced was blood T cells: a sorted CD56 or NKG2C T cell subset, CD4+ or CD8+ T cells, or bulk PBMC T cells (not recorded which). All receptors come from a woman between 18 and 69 years old in good health.

This chain connects TRBV7-3 to TRBJ2-3; TCRdb selects TRBD2, and the lack of DNA leaves this call unchecked. Germline V gene sequence: CDR1 SGHTA, CDR2 FQGTGA. CDR3 size: 15 residues. CDR3 in amino acids: CASSWGAGGADTQYF.

The chain carries TRBV20-1 and TRBJ2-4; TCRdb's D gene call, TRBD1, goes unchecked for lack of DNA. The CDR3 sequence is 14 residues long. CDR1 is DFQATT, CDR2 SNEGSKA, per germline (reference sequence). CDR3 protein: CSAFPTPGQNIQYF.

The rearrangement joins TRBV12-3 or TRBV12-4 to TRBJ2-2. The CDR3 contains 14 residues. CDR3 amino acids: CASSQASRVGELFF.

J is TRBJ2-2 and V is TRBV7-6; TCRdb outputs TRBD1, but without DNA this stays unchecked. The CDR3 is 14 amino acids. In germline, CDR1 is SGHVS, CDR2 FNYEAQ. CDR3 protein: CASSSRGGTGELFF.

The J gene is TRBJ2-7, the V gene TRBV25-1. The CDR3 covers 16 residues. The germline V gene encodes CDR1 MGHDK and CDR2 SYGVNS. CDR3 protein: CASSALQQPGSYEQYF.

The rearrangement joins TRBV29-1 to TRBJ1-2; the TCRdb call, TRBD1, lacks DNA for checking. The CDR3 runs to 16 residues. Germline V gene lookup returns CDR1 SQVTM and CDR2 ANQGSEA. The CDR3 loop is CSVEVALTGGVEGYTF.

The V gene is TRBV11-1, the J gene TRBJ2-5. The CDR3 has 14 amino acids. From germline, CDR1 is SGHAT and CDR2 FQDESV (reference sequence). This CDR3 reads CASSVSDNQETQYF.

CDR3 residues: CASSQGGRLGSPLHF. This chain uses TRBV5-5 with TRBJ1-6; lacking DNA, the TRBD1 call made by TCRdb goes unchecked. This CDR3 is 15 amino acids long. The germline V gene encodes CDR1 SGHKS and CDR2 YYEKEE (reference sequence).

The chain recombines TRBV19 with TRBJ2-1; TCRdb picks TRBD1, but there is no DNA to check that call. Germline CDR1 reads LNHDA; CDR2 reads SQIVND (reference sequence). CDR3 length equals 15 residues. CDR3 region: CASRPRQGLGYEQFF.

The chain is built from TRBV7-2 and TRBJ1-5. In germline, CDR1 is SGHTA, CDR2 FQGNSA. The CDR3 length is 15 residues. The CDR3 sequence: CASSQSQHSNQPQHF.

The chain combines TRBV20-1 with TRBJ2-3; there is no DNA to check the TCRdb D call of TRBD2. The CDR3 has 15 amino acids. In germline, CDR1 is DFQATT, CDR2 SNEGSKA (reference sequence). CDR3 amino acids: CSARDWGGGGDTQYF.

V and J are TRBV20-1 and TRBJ2-3. CDR1 DFQATT and CDR2 SNEGSKA come from the germline V gene (reference sequence). The CDR3 consists of 11 residues. This CDR3 reads CSAPMGDTQYF.

The chain has TRBV4-1 and TRBJ2-1; TCRdb returns TRBD2, unconfirmable since there is no DNA. CDR3 length: 18 residues. Germline V lookup: CDR1 MGHRA, CDR2 YSYEKL. The CDR3 loop reads CASSHPPLAGGTYNEQFF.

The genes are TRBV28 and TRBJ2-3. From germline, CDR1 is MDHEN and CDR2 SYDVKM. This CDR3 is 14 amino acids long. CDR3 loop: CASSYADRRDTQYF.